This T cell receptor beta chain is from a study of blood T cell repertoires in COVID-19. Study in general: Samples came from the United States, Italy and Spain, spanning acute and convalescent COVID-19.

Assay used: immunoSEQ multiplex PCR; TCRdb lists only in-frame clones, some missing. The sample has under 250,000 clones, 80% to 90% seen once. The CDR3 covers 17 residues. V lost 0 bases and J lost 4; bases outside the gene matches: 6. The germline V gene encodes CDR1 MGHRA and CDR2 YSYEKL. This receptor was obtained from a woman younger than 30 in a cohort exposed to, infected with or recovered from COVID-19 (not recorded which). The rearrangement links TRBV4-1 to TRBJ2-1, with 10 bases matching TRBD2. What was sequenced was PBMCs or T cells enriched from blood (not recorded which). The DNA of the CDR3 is TGCGCCAGCAGCCAAGATTCGACTAGCGGGCGATACAATGAGCAGTTCTTC. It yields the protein CASSQDSTSGRYNEQFF.